Below, 8 T cell receptor beta chains from the same sample are listed, as sequenced in a study of T cells in Graves' hyperthyroidism and ophthalmopathy. RNA transcripts were the template for amplifying TCR beta CDR3 regions. The HTBI primer set was used in a first-round RT-PCR of the TCR CDR3. TCRdb recomputed calls from the multiplex PCR reads with MiXCR, one row per CDR3 protein. The sample has approximately 560,000 distinct CDR3 sequences; around 42% are singletons. Sequenced: peripheral blood or thyroid tissue (not recorded which). All receptors derive from a woman under 30 with Graves' hyperthyroidism.

The chain employs TRBV2 and TRBJ1-1, with a possible D match to TRBD1 (6 bases). Trimming left V 2 bases short and J 5 bases short, with 12 bases between. CDR3 length: 14 residues. Germline lookup yields CDR1 SNHLY and CDR2 FYNNEI. The CDR3 coding sequence is TGTGCCAGCAGTGAAAGGGGACATTCTACTGAAGCTTTCTTT. Translated, it gives CASSERGHSTEAFF.

This clonotype was observed a few times. The genes are TRBV7-3 and TRBJ2-6, with D uncertain. There are 17 residues in the CDR3. The germline V and J ends were trimmed by 5 bases and 0 bases, with 14 bases remaining between them. Germline V gene lookup returns CDR1 SGHTA and CDR2 FQGTGA. The CDR3 DNA is TGTGCCAGCAGCAAAGAAGGACCGAACTCTGGGGCCAACGTCCTGACTTTC. As protein: CASSKEGPNSGANVLTF. Drawing the rest from reference TRBV7-3 and TRBJ2-6, the complete variable domain is GAGVSQTPSNKVTEKGKYVELRCDPISGHTALYWYRQSLGQGPEFLIYFQGTGAADDSGLPNDRFFAVRPEGSVSTLKIQRTERGDSAVYLCASSKEGPNSGANVLTFGAGSRLTVL.

Of note for this clonotype: One junction end disagrees with the germline gene, perhaps due to a read error. V and J are TRBV7-9 and TRBJ2-7, with 10 positions matching TRBD1. CDR1 SEHNR and CDR2 FQNEAQ come from the germline V gene (reference sequence). The CDR3 length is 15 residues. CDR3 nucleotide sequence: TGCGCCAGCAGCCAAGAGGGACAGGGGTTGCGCGAGCAGTACTTC. This gives the protein CASSQEGQGLREQYF.

This clonotype was seen repeatedly, ten times or more. V is TRBV5-4 and J is TRBJ2-5, with 9 bases aligning to TRBD1. The CDR3 spans 15 residues. Germline loops: CDR1 SGHNT, CDR2 YYREEE (reference sequence). The V segment lost 4 bases and the J segment 5 bases; nucleotides outside the gene matches: 9. CDR3 loop: CASSVPGQGGETQYF. The CDR3 nucleotides read TGTGCCAGCAGCGTACCGGGACAGGGAGGGGAGACCCAGTACTTC. The variable domain in full, completed from reference TRBV5-4 and TRBJ2-5, reads ETGVTQSPTHLIKTRGQQVTLRCSSQSGHNTVSWYQQALGQGPQFIFQYYREEENGRGNFPPRFSGLQFPNYSSELNVNALELDDSALYLCASSVPGQGGETQYFGPGTRLLVL.

Points on this clonotype: This may come from a read error, since a much larger clone is one base off. The V call is TRBV29-1, the J call TRBJ1-4, with 8 bases lining up with TRBD1. Germline CDR1 reads SQVTM; CDR2 reads ANQGSEA. The J segment lost 7 bases and the V segment lost 3 bases, leaving 1 base of the junction unmatched. CDR3 length: 12 amino acids. CDR3 region: CSVETGAEKLFF. In DNA form, the CDR3 reads TGCAGCGTTGAGACAGGGGCTGAAAAACTGTTTTTT.

This clonotype was counted a few times. The J gene is TRBJ2-7, the V gene TRBV2; D remains ambiguous. The germline V gene encodes CDR1 SNHLY and CDR2 FYNNEI. V was cut by 7 bases and J by 3 bases, with 10 bases left in between. CDR3 length: 12 residues. CDR3: CASIGPDYEQYF. CDR3 DNA sequence: TGTGCCAGCATCGGACCAGACTACGAGCAGTACTTC.

The DNA for the CDR3 is TGTGCCAGCAGTGGGGACAGGGGTTATCAGCCCCTCCACTTT. Its protein product is CASSGDRGYQPLHF. The chain combines TRBV2 with TRBJ1-6, with TRBD1 matching over 10 bases. Germline CDR1 and CDR2: SNHLY and FYNNEI. With V trimmed by 4 bases and J by 13 bases, 7 bases remained unmatched. The CDR3 is made up of 14 amino acids. Supplemented by reference TRBV2 and TRBJ1-6, the full variable domain reads EPEVTQTPSHQVTQMGQEVILRCVPISNHLYFYWYRQILGQKVEFLVSFYNNEISEKSEIFDDQFSVERPDGSNFTLKIRSTKLEDSAMYFCASSGDRGYQPLHFGNGTRLTVT.

V and J are TRBV6-1 and TRBJ2-2, with TRBD1 matching over 9 bases. In germline, CDR1 is MNHNS, CDR2 SASEGT. This CDR3 has 15 amino acids. The V and J ends lost 5 bases and 6 bases, in that order; junction bases with no gene match: 7. This chain's CDR3 is CASSPGQGVAGELFF. CDR3 sequence (DNA): TGTGCCAGCAGTCCGGGACAGGGAGTCGCCGGGGAGCTGTTTTTT.